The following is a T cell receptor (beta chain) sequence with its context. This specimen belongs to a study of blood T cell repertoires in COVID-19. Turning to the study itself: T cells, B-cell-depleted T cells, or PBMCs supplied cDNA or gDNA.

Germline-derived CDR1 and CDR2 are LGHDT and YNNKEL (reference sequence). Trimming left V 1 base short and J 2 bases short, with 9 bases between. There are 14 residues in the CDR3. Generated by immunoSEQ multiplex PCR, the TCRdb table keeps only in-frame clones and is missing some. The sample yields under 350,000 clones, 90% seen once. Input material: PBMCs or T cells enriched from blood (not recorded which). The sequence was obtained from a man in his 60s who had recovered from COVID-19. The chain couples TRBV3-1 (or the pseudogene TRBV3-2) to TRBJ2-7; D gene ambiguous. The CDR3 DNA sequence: TGTGCCAGCAGCCAAGTTCCGGGTACCTACGAGCAGTACTTC. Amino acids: CASSQVPGTYEQYF.